This T cell receptor beta chain was recovered during a study of cytomegalovirus exposure and HLA in healthy donors. Study at large: Among over 350 genotyped donors, roughly 81% fell in the Caucasian-associated ancestry cluster. Whole-study results and caveats: In terms of immune exposure information, only CMV serostatus was available. Common viral pathogens were later found to be apparently linked to several of the most significant clusters. A cluster of highly shared sequence variants was likely a sequencing artifact.

Details on this clone: Its antigen is not identified.

PCR employed 60 Vbeta and 13 Jbeta primers. Generated by immunoSEQ multiplex PCR, the TCRdb table keeps only in-frame clones and is missing some. The sample lists under 200,000 clones, roughly 68% occurring once. Trimming removed 6 bases from V and 11 bases from J; junction bases left unmatched: 4. CDR1 is MNHEY and CDR2 is SMNVEV in the germline V gene (reference sequence). This CDR3 has 12 residues. The chain joins TRBV27 to TRBJ1-6, with 7 bases lining up with TRBD1. This clonotype originated in a woman in her twenties or thirties in good health and CMV-seronegative. The specimen was PBMCs. The CDR3, as DNA: TGTGCCAGCAGCCCGACAGGGCCACCCCTCCACTTT. Its protein product is CASSPTGPPLHF.